This T cell receptor (beta chain) comes out of a study of beta chain features in type 1 diabetes. The overall study: Age, gender and cell yields were similar between patients and healthy donors. The study's findings and limits: Insertions at VDJ junctions were less frequent in type 1 diabetes patients. These patients also deleted more nucleotides at the same junctions. cDNA-based sequencing might over-represent cells highly expressing TCR.

Trimming took 4 bases from V and 6 from J, leaving 22 bases between them. Germline CDR1 reads SGHTA; CDR2 reads FQGNSA. There are 16 residues in the CDR3. The authors sorted CD4+ naive, central memory, regulatory and stem cell-like memory cells via CD45RO/CCR7/CD25/CD127/CD95/CD27. Concerning this clone itself: The target antigen is unknown.

Isolated RNA was reverse transcribed in full, so expressed TCRB transcripts were sequenced. Repertoires were generated with immunoSEQ multiplex PCR, while TCRdb's copy carries only in-frame clones and drops some. Of roughly 300,000 clones in the sample, roughly 8% were seen once. This chain joins TRBV7-2 and TRBJ2-7; TRBD1 is a possible D gene (5 bases). This sequence was found in a young woman in good health. The sample comprised central memory CD4+ T cells from blood. The CDR3 protein is CASSSLGRDSRLEQYF. The CDR3 nucleotides are TGTGCCAGCAGCTCCCTAGGACGTGACAGTCGGCTCGAGCAGTACTTC.